Listed below are T cell receptor beta chains from one sample, sequenced in a study of T cells in Graves' hyperthyroidism and ophthalmopathy. Via MiXCR, TCRdb re-called the multiplex PCR reads, giving one row per CDR3 protein. The sample consists of a few hundred thousand distinct CDR3 sequences, 40% to 55% of them appearing once. Material for sequencing was peripheral blood or thyroid tissue (not recorded which). These receptor sequences come from an adult woman with Graves' disease, either hyperthyroidism or ophthalmopathy (not recorded which). The CDR3 runs from the conserved cysteine through the conserved F or W. The order of the fields is V gene, D gene, clone size, J gene, CDR3 DNA, CDR3 protein. A D gene is named only where the DNA matches it firmly. The size entry is marked missing in some rows and otherwise reads once, few, many or a size class.

v_gene: TRBV25-1
d_gene: -
abundance: -
j_gene: TRBJ1-1
CDR3nt: TGTGCCAGCAGTGAATACACAGCGGGCACTGAAGCTTTCTTT
CDR3aa: CASSEYTAGTEAFF

v_gene: TRBV15
d_gene: -
abundance: -
j_gene: TRBJ1-1
CDR3nt: TGTGCCACCAGCGGGGACCACACTGAAGCTTTCTTT
CDR3aa: CATSGDHTEAFF

v_gene: TRBV9
d_gene: TRBD1
abundance: -
j_gene: TRBJ1-2
CDR3nt: TGTGCCAGCAGCGTAGAGACAGGGGCTGGGTATGGCTACACCTTC
CDR3aa: CASSVETGAGYGYTF

v_gene: TRBV7-2
d_gene: TRBD1
abundance: -
j_gene: TRBJ2-5
CDR3nt: TGTGCCAGCAGCCGGACAGGGGCGGGAGACCAGTACTTC
CDR3aa: CASSRTGAGDQYF

v_gene: TRBV29-1
d_gene: -
abundance: -
j_gene: TRBJ2-7
CDR3nt: TGCAGCGTTGTTTGGCAGTATAGCTACGAGCAGTACTTC
CDR3aa: CSVVWQYSYEQYF

v_gene: TRBV7-3
d_gene: TRBD2
abundance: many
j_gene: TRBJ2-2
CDR3nt: TGTGCCAGCAGCTTAACTAGCGGGAGTATCGGGGAGCTGTTTTTT
CDR3aa: CASSLTSGSIGELFF

v_gene: TRBV2
d_gene: -
abundance: -
j_gene: TRBJ1-5
CDR3nt: TGTGCCAGCAGTGAAGCAGGGAAGGATCAGCCCCAGCATTTT
CDR3aa: CASSEAGKDQPQHF

v_gene: TRBV7-2
d_gene: -
abundance: -
j_gene: TRBJ1-1
CDR3nt: TGTGCCAGCAGCCGCGGGGGGTTATTTTACACTGAAGCTTTCTTT
CDR3aa: CASSRGGLFYTEAFF

v_gene: TRBV2
d_gene: TRBD1
abundance: few
j_gene: TRBJ1-1
CDR3nt: TGTGCCAGCAGTCCGACAGGGGTTGAAGCTTTCTTT
CDR3aa: CASSPTGVEAFF

v_gene: TRBV19
d_gene: -
abundance: -
j_gene: TRBJ1-5
CDR3nt: TGTGCCAGTAGTCCCGAGTCAAGGGTTGGCAATCAGCCCCAGCATTTT
CDR3aa: CASSPESRVGNQPQHF

v_gene: TRBV12-3/TRBV12-4
d_gene: -
abundance: many
j_gene: TRBJ1-1
CDR3nt: TGTGCCAGCAGCCCAATCCATCGCCAGGGAGGCACTGAAGCTTTCTTT
CDR3aa: CASSPIHRQGGTEAFF

v_gene: TRBV20-1
d_gene: TRBD2
abundance: many
j_gene: TRBJ2-7
CDR3nt: TGCAGTGCTAGAGTAGCGGGAGGCCCCGAGCAGTACTTC
CDR3aa: CSARVAGGPEQYF

v_gene: TRBV10-3
d_gene: TRBD2
abundance: -
j_gene: TRBJ2-1
CDR3nt: TGTGCCACCGCCGGGACTAGCGCGACGAAAGGCTACAATGAGCAGTTCTTC
CDR3aa: CATAGTSATKGYNEQFF

v_gene: TRBV19
d_gene: TRBD2
abundance: few
j_gene: TRBJ2-7
CDR3nt: TGTGCCAGTAGTGGACTAGCGGCTACCTACGAGCAGTACTTC
CDR3aa: CASSGLAATYEQYF

v_gene: TRBV10-3
d_gene: -
abundance: -
j_gene: TRBJ2-7
CDR3nt: TGTGCCATCAGTGGGCTCGAGGGGTCCCACGAGCAGTACTTC
CDR3aa: CAISGLEGSHEQYF

v_gene: TRBV7-8
d_gene: TRBD1
abundance: -
j_gene: TRBJ1-2
CDR3nt: TGTGCCAGCAGCTTCCCGGACAGGGGGATGCTGTACACCTTC
CDR3aa: CASSFPDRGMLYTF

v_gene: TRBV7-9
d_gene: TRBD1
abundance: few
j_gene: TRBJ1-1
CDR3nt: TGTGCCAGCAGCCACCGGGACAGACGGAACACTGAAGCTTTCTTT
CDR3aa: CASSHRDRRNTEAFF